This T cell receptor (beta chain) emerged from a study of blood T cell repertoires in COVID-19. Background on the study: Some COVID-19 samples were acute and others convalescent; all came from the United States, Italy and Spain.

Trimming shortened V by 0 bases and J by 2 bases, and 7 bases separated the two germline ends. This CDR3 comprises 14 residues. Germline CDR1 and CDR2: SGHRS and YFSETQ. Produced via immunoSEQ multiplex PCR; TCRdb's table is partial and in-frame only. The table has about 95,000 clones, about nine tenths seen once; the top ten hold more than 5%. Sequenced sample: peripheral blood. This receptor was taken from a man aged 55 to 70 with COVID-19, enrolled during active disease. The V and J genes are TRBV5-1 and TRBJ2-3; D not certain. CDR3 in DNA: TGCGCCAGCAGCTTGGTGCGAGACACAGATACGCAGTATTTT. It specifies CASSLVRDTDTQYF.